This TCR beta chain was sequenced in a study of T-cell reconstitution after alpha-beta-depleted transplantation in children. The sample holds a few counts of this clonotype. Its antigen remains unidentified. During its preparation, the TCRbeta library received unique molecular identifiers. TCRdb analysed the PCR reads with MiXCR anew, one entry per CDR3 protein. The profile shows fewer than 400,000 distinct CDR3 sequences, around 25% of them singletons. Trimming removed 5 bases at V and 1 base at J, with 11 bases between. The CDR3 is 15 amino acids. Germline CDR1 is SGHTA and CDR2 is FQGTGA. Whole-study findings and limits: Fresh T-cell production supplied most of the T-cell counts and diversity seen one year after transplant. Reported findings indicate that, about two months after transplant, alpha-beta T cells came from several hundred expanded clones, which were derived from non-depleted graft cells. Surviving recipient T cells and thymic progenitors produced the high day-60 TCRbeta diversity seen in some patients.

The receptor was derived from a male patient younger than 18 who had a stem cell transplant for acute lymphoblastic leukemia, so the T cells may come from the graft donor. Sample: PBMCs, mostly from graft donor cells, taken 180 days after TCRalphabeta/CD19-depleted stem cell transplant. This chain links TRBV7-3 with TRBJ2-2, with D perhaps matching TRBD2 (5 bases). The chain's CDR3 is CASSPWGVNTGELFF. CDR3 coding DNA: TGTGCCAGCAGCCCCTGGGGAGTGAACACCGGGGAGCTGTTTTTT.